Listed below are T cell receptor beta chains from one sample, sequenced in a study of T-cell memory formation after mild COVID-19. TCRdb ran MiXCR on the 5' RACE reads and lists one entry per CDR3 protein. The repertoire holds 200,000 to 250,000 distinct CDR3 sequences, with about 17% as singletons. The source material was PBMCs or a T cell subset sorted from them (not recorded which). These receptors originate from a man younger than 30 who had mild COVID-19 (a few samples of this study predate the infection). Cell type and time point are not known. CDR3s include the opening cysteine and the closing phenylalanine or tryptophan. Fields, in order: J gene, clone size, D gene, V gene, CDR3 protein, CDR3 DNA. The D gene is left open where the match is weak. The size of a clone is reported for some rows only, either as once, few or many, or as a class for expanded clones.

j_call: TRBJ2-3; clone_size: .; d_call: .; v_call: TRBV7-8; cdr3_aa: CASSLSKEAARHTQYF; cdr3_nt: TGTGCCAGCAGCCTATCTAAGGAGGCGGCTCGGCATACGCAGTATTTT
j_call: TRBJ1-1; clone_size: few; d_call: TRBD1; v_call: TRBV5-6; cdr3_aa: CASSLYPGTGGSEAFF; cdr3_nt: TGTGCCAGCAGCCTCTATCCCGGGACAGGGGGTTCTGAAGCTTTCTTT
j_call: TRBJ1-4; clone_size: .; d_call: .; v_call: TRBV4-3; cdr3_aa: CASSLYPATNEKLFF; cdr3_nt: TGCGCCAGCAGCCTATACCCCGCAACTAATGAAAAACTGTTTTTT
j_call: TRBJ2-1; clone_size: .; d_call: .; v_call: TRBV24-1; cdr3_aa: CATSDLRGNEQFF; cdr3_nt: TGTGCCACCAGTGATTTGCGAGGCAATGAGCAGTTCTTC
j_call: TRBJ2-7; clone_size: many; d_call: .; v_call: TRBV15; cdr3_aa: CATSRDVPGTYEQYF; cdr3_nt: TGTGCCACCAGCAGAGATGTCCCAGGGACCTACGAGCAGTACTTC
j_call: TRBJ1-5; clone_size: .; d_call: .; v_call: TRBV4-2; cdr3_aa: CASSQAVYSNQPQHF; cdr3_nt: TGTGCCAGCAGCCAAGCAGTCTATAGCAATCAGCCCCAGCATTTT
j_call: TRBJ2-5; clone_size: .; d_call: .; v_call: TRBV6-2/TRBV6-3; cdr3_aa: CASSYRQETQYF; cdr3_nt: TGTGCCAGCAGTTACCGCCAAGAGACCCAGTACTTC
j_call: TRBJ1-2; clone_size: .; d_call: TRBD1; v_call: TRBV20-1; cdr3_aa: CSARGDRRGYTF; cdr3_nt: TGCAGTGCTAGGGGGGACAGACGAGGCTACACCTTC
j_call: TRBJ1-6; clone_size: .; d_call: .; v_call: TRBV6-4; cdr3_aa: CASSAEDTTGSPLHF; cdr3_nt: TGTGCCAGCAGTGCCGAGGACACGACCGGCTCACCCCTCCACTTT
j_call: TRBJ2-7; clone_size: .; d_call: .; v_call: TRBV15; cdr3_aa: CATSLTRMDYEQYF; cdr3_nt: TGTGCCACCAGCCTAACGAGGATGGACTACGAGCAGTACTTC
j_call: TRBJ2-3; clone_size: .; d_call: TRBD2; v_call: TRBV4-1; cdr3_aa: CASRRVVAGTSGVSTDTQYF; cdr3_nt: TGCGCCAGCAGACGCGTGGTAGCAGGGACTAGCGGGGTGAGCACAGATACGCAGTATTTT
j_call: TRBJ1-6; clone_size: .; d_call: .; v_call: TRBV21-1; cdr3_aa: CARRCSPLHF; cdr3_nt: TGTGCCCGACGGTGTTCACCCCTCCACTTT
j_call: TRBJ1-5; clone_size: .; d_call: .; v_call: TRBV20-1; cdr3_aa: CSARDYTNQPQHF; cdr3_nt: TGCAGTGCTAGAGATTACACTAATCAGCCCCAGCATTTT
j_call: TRBJ2-1; clone_size: few; d_call: TRBD1; v_call: TRBV7-9; cdr3_aa: CASSLGQGLGNEQFF; cdr3_nt: TGTGCCAGCAGCCTGGGACAGGGGCTCGGCAATGAGCAGTTCTTC
j_call: TRBJ1-2; clone_size: many; d_call: .; v_call: TRBV7-2; cdr3_aa: CASSLTYGYTF; cdr3_nt: TGTGCCAGCAGCTTAACCTATGGCTACACCTTC
j_call: TRBJ1-1; clone_size: .; d_call: TRBD1; v_call: TRBV7-2; cdr3_aa: CASSVSGTGAAEAFF; cdr3_nt: TGTGCCAGCAGCGTATCCGGGACAGGGGCCGCTGAAGCTTTCTTT
j_call: TRBJ1-2; clone_size: few; d_call: .; v_call: TRBV24-1; cdr3_aa: CATSDYPTGNYGYTF; cdr3_nt: TGTGCCACCAGTGATTACCCGACGGGAAACTATGGCTACACCTTC
j_call: TRBJ2-5; clone_size: .; d_call: .; v_call: TRBV5-1; cdr3_aa: CASSLERGTQYF; cdr3_nt: TGCGCCAGCAGCTTGGAGAGGGGAACCCAGTACTTC
j_call: TRBJ2-2; clone_size: .; d_call: .; v_call: TRBV7-2; cdr3_aa: CASSLGRRLNTGELFF; cdr3_nt: TGTGCCAGCAGCTTAGGGAGAAGGTTAAACACCGGGGAGCTGTTTTTT
j_call: TRBJ1-6; clone_size: many; d_call: TRBD1; v_call: TRBV2; cdr3_aa: CASKGGETNSPLHF; cdr3_nt: TGTGCCAGTAAAGGGGGCGAAACGAATTCACCCCTCCACTTT
j_call: TRBJ1-3; clone_size: .; d_call: .; v_call: TRBV5-6; cdr3_aa: CASSRDRGNTIYF; cdr3_nt: TGTGCCAGCAGCCGTGACAGGGGAAACACCATATATTTT
j_call: TRBJ2-3; clone_size: .; d_call: .; v_call: TRBV29-1; cdr3_aa: CSGRTGTSTYTQYF; cdr3_nt: TGCAGCGGTAGGACAGGTACTAGCACATATACGCAGTATTTT
j_call: TRBJ2-5; clone_size: many; d_call: TRBD2; v_call: TRBV6-2/TRBV6-3; cdr3_aa: CASSYSGGGETQYF; cdr3_nt: TGTGCCAGCAGTTACTCCGGGGGAGGGGAGACCCAGTACTTC
j_call: TRBJ1-6; clone_size: .; d_call: .; v_call: TRBV6-5; cdr3_aa: CASSYDTGHYNSPLHF; cdr3_nt: TGTGCCAGCAGTTACGACACAGGCCACTATAATTCACCCCTCCACTTT
j_call: TRBJ1-1; clone_size: .; d_call: .; v_call: TRBV14; cdr3_aa: CASSQLTENTEAFF; cdr3_nt: TGTGCCAGCAGCCAACTGACAGAGAACACTGAAGCTTTCTTT
j_call: TRBJ2-6; clone_size: .; d_call: .; v_call: TRBV6-6; cdr3_aa: CASRPPVSGANVLTF; cdr3_nt: TGTGCCAGCAGACCCCCTGTCTCTGGGGCCAACGTCCTGACTTTC
j_call: TRBJ1-2; clone_size: .; d_call: .; v_call: TRBV4-1; cdr3_aa: CASSQHPVQAAGYTF; cdr3_nt: TGCGCCAGCAGCCAGCACCCCGTCCAGGCGGCGGGCTACACCTTC
j_call: TRBJ1-2; clone_size: .; d_call: .; v_call: TRBV12-3/TRBV12-4; cdr3_aa: CASSLLRGNYGYTF; cdr3_nt: TGTGCCAGCAGTTTATTACGGGGGAACTATGGCTACACCTTC
j_call: TRBJ2-1; clone_size: .; d_call: TRBD2; v_call: TRBV6-5; cdr3_aa: CASMGRGGYNEQFF; cdr3_nt: TGTGCCAGCATGGGGCGGGGGGGCTACAATGAGCAGTTCTTC
j_call: TRBJ1-1; clone_size: .; d_call: .; v_call: TRBV28; cdr3_aa: CATFRGGNTEAFF; cdr3_nt: TGTGCCACCTTCCGAGGAGGGAACACTGAAGCTTTCTTT
j_call: TRBJ1-4; clone_size: few; d_call: .; v_call: TRBV7-2; cdr3_aa: CASSLGWGKNEKLFF; cdr3_nt: TGTGCCAGCAGCTTAGGTTGGGGAAAAAATGAAAAACTGTTTTTT
j_call: TRBJ1-1; clone_size: .; d_call: TRBD1; v_call: TRBV29-1; cdr3_aa: CSPDRGGGAFF; cdr3_nt: TGCAGCCCAGACAGGGGTGGGGGAGCTTTCTTT
j_call: TRBJ2-3; clone_size: .; d_call: .; v_call: TRBV20-1; cdr3_aa: CSASGLFSTDTQYF; cdr3_nt: TGCAGTGCTAGTGGCTTATTTAGCACAGATACGCAGTATTTT
j_call: TRBJ2-1; clone_size: few; d_call: .; v_call: TRBV6-2/TRBV6-3; cdr3_aa: CASSQDPYNEQFF; cdr3_nt: TGTGCCAGCAGCCAAGACCCTTACAATGAGCAGTTCTTC
j_call: TRBJ2-1; clone_size: few; d_call: TRBD1; v_call: TRBV7-2; cdr3_aa: CALTRDRGEYNEQFF; cdr3_nt: TGTGCCCTTACGAGGGACAGGGGGGAGTACAATGAGCAGTTCTTC
j_call: TRBJ1-5; clone_size: few; d_call: .; v_call: TRBV7-2; cdr3_aa: CASSLVFDQPQHF; cdr3_nt: TGTGCCAGCAGCTTAGTGTTCGATCAGCCCCAGCATTTT
j_call: TRBJ2-3; clone_size: .; d_call: .; v_call: TRBV7-2; cdr3_aa: CASSLAYSTDTQYF; cdr3_nt: TGTGCCAGCAGCTTAGCTTACAGCACAGATACGCAGTATTTT
j_call: TRBJ1-1; clone_size: few; d_call: TRBD1; v_call: TRBV6-6; cdr3_aa: CASSKGAARETAFF; cdr3_nt: TGTGCCAGCAGCAAGGGGGCGGCCCGAGAGACAGCTTTCTTT
j_call: TRBJ2-5; clone_size: .; d_call: .; v_call: TRBV18; cdr3_aa: CASSPGRRETQYF; cdr3_nt: TGTGCCAGCTCACCGGGACGACGGGAGACCCAGTACTTC
j_call: TRBJ1-1; clone_size: few; d_call: TRBD1; v_call: TRBV29-1; cdr3_aa: CSTIQGAENTEAFF; cdr3_nt: TGCAGCACCATACAGGGGGCCGAGAACACTGAAGCTTTCTTT
j_call: TRBJ2-7; clone_size: .; d_call: .; v_call: TRBV10-2; cdr3_aa: CASRGYEQYF; cdr3_nt: TGCGCCAGCAGGGGCTACGAGCAGTACTTC